Below are 2 T cell receptor beta chains sequenced from a single sample in a study of OX40 agonist ivuxolimab in advanced cancers. Measured with immunoSEQ multiplex PCR; TCRdb has only the in-frame clones, and not every one. The sample contains over 30,000 clones, roughly 87% of which appear only once. The sample in question was CD4+ or CD8+ T cells sorted from blood, obtained in a trial of the OX40 agonist ivuxolimab. The receptors were sampled from an adult with an advanced solid tumor such as melanoma, head and neck, liver or kidney cancer.

The V gene is TRBV7-9, the J gene TRBJ1-5; 8 bases line up with TRBD1. The trim removed 6 bases at V and 3 bases at J, leaving 7 bases unmatched. The germline V gene has CDR1 SEHNR and CDR2 FQNEAQ (reference sequence). CDR3 length: 15 residues. The CDR3 is CASSPGQGLNQPQHF. The CDR3 nucleotides read TGTGCCAGCAGTCCTGGACAGGGCCTCAATCAGCCCCAGCATTTT. Full variable domain (rest looked up from reference TRBV7-9 and TRBJ1-5): DTGVSQNPRHKITKRGQNVTFRCDPISEHNRLYWYRQTLGQGPEFLTYFQNEAQLEKSRLLSDRFSAERPKGSFSTLEIQRTEQGDSAMYLCASSPGQGLNQPQHFGDGTRLSIL.

V and J are TRBV4-2 and TRBJ2-6; the D is unclear. Trimming left V 1 base short and J 0 bases short, with 13 bases between. The CDR3 contains 18 residues. Germline CDR1 is LGHNA and CDR2 is YNFKEQ. CDR3 coding DNA: TGTGCCAGCAGCCAAGTCTCTCTCACCTACTCTGGGGCCAACGTCCTGACTTTC. This translates into CASSQVSLTYSGANVLTF.